This T cell receptor beta chain is from a study of shared clonotypes between healthy human individuals. Tens of thousands of T cell genomes, or approximately 0.2 ug DNA, went into the sorted-subset replicate PCRs. The data were produced by immunoSEQ multiplex PCR, yet TCRdb's version contains in-frame clones alone and is incomplete. The profile shows around 1.6 million clones, approximately 98% of them singletons. The length of the CDR3 is 15 residues. Deletions cut 0 bases from V and 6 bases from J, with 15 bases between. Germline V gives CDR1 SGHRS, CDR2 YFSETQ. The sample taken for sequencing was naive CD4+ T cells sorted from blood. As to subset: CD45RA+ positively selected. This clonotype was obtained from a man aged 25-40 years in good health. The chain combines TRBV5-1 with TRBJ1-1, with a possible D match to TRBD1 (6 bases). The CDR3 DNA reads TGCGCCAGCAGCTTGGTGGACAGCCGTAACCCTGAAGCTTTCTTT. Translation: CASSLVDSRNPEAFF.